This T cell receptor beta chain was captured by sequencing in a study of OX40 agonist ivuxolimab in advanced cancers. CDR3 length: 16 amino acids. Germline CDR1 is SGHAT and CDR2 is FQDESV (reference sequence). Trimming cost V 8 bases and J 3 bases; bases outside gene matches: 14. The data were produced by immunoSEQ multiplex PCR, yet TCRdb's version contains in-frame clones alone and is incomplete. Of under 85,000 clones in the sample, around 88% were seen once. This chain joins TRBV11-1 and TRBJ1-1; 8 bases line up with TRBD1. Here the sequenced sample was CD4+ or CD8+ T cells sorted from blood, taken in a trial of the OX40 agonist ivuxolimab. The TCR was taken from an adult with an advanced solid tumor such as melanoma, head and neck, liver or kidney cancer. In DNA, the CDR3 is TGTGCCAGCTCACGACGACAGGGGCGCCGGGACACTGAAGCTTTCTTT. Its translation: CASSRRQGRRDTEAFF.